This T cell receptor beta chain was captured by sequencing in a study of chemoradiotherapy in HPV16-positive cancers. Generated by immunoSEQ multiplex PCR, the TCRdb table keeps only in-frame clones and is missing some. The table records approximately 52,000 clones, roughly nine tenths of them present only once. This CDR3 is built from 16 residues. CDR1 and CDR2 from the germline V gene are SGHTA and FQGNSA. The junction had 9 bases not matched to a gene; V was cut back by 1 base and J by 7 bases. This material consisted of blood, taken from a patient who underwent chemoradiotherapy. The clonotype comes from a human donor with HPV-associated anogenital cancer. The chain employs TRBV7-2 and TRBJ2-3; the match to TRBD2 covers 9 bases. The CDR3 loop is CASSLGGAGGANTQYF. CDR3 bases: TGTGCCAGCAGCTTAGGAGGGGCGGGAGGGGCAAATACGCAGTATTTT.